Each of the 13 T cell receptor beta chains below was sequenced from the same sample in a study of shared clonotypes between healthy human individuals. This table comes from immunoSEQ multiplex PCR, and its TCRdb copy is limited to in-frame clones, with some not included. The sample lists millions of clones, 90% to 95% seen once, with about 0.13% in the top ten. Sequences were obtained from naive CD4+ T cells sorted from blood. Specified subset: CD45RA+ positively selected. The receptors shown here come from a man between 18 and 35 years old in good health.

The gene calls are TRBV6-5 and TRBJ1-2; TRBD1 agrees at 9 bases. Unmatched junction bases numbered 6, after V lost 2 bases and J lost 5 bases. Germline V CDR1 and CDR2: MNHEY, SVGAGI. CDR3 length: 15 residues. Here the CDR3 reads CASSYGTGRVYGYTF. The CDR3 DNA follows: TGTGCCAGCAGTTACGGGACAGGGAGGGTGTATGGCTACACCTTC.

The gene calls are TRBV13 and TRBJ2-6; possibly TRBD2 for D (5 bases). Per the germline V gene, CDR1 is PRHDT and CDR2 is FYEKMQ (reference sequence). This CDR3 has 16 residues. Trimming removed 1 base at V and 0 bases at J, with 7 bases between. The CDR3 loop reads CASSLELASGANVLTF. The CDR3 nucleotides are TGTGCCAGCAGCTTAGAGCTAGCCTCTGGGGCCAACGTCCTGACTTTC.

In DNA form, the CDR3 reads TGCGCCAGCAGTGAGCAGGGGGCCTACGAGCAGTACTTC. This sequence encodes CASSEQGAYEQYF. This chain joins TRBV10-2 and TRBJ2-7; 7 nucleotides align to TRBD1. The CDR3 spans 13 residues. Germline loops: CDR1 WSHSY, CDR2 SAAADI. V lost 2 bases, J lost 2 bases, and 0 bases stayed unmatched.

The chain joins TRBV13 to TRBJ1-6, with D perhaps matching TRBD1 (5 bases). Germline V gene lookup returns CDR1 PRHDT and CDR2 FYEKMQ (reference sequence). This CDR3 has 14 residues. V gave up 4 bases and J gave up 10 bases, with 14 bases separating them. CDR3 region: CASSSGTVRSPLHF. The CDR3 DNA sequence: TGTGCCAGCAGCTCTGGGACGGTGAGGTCACCCCTCCACTTT.

The rearrangement joins TRBV7-6 to TRBJ2-7; 10 positions agree with TRBD1. The V gene end was trimmed by 5 bases and the J gene end by 1 base; junction bases not matched to a gene: 5. The germline V gene encodes CDR1 SGHVS and CDR2 FNYEAQ. This CDR3 spans 15 amino acids. CDR3 sequence reads: CASSGRTGGSYEQYF. DNA of the CDR3: TGTGCCAGCAGCGGGCGGACAGGGGGGTCCTACGAGCAGTACTTC.

The V call is TRBV7-2, the J call TRBJ2-2; perhaps TRBD2 as D (6 bases). CDR3 size: 15 residues. The V gene lost 4 bases and the J gene lost 6 bases, with 15 bases spanning the gap. Germline values: CDR1 SGHTA, CDR2 FQGNSA. In nucleotides, the CDR3 is TGTGCCAGCAGCTATAGAGGCGGGGCCCCCGGGGAGCTGTTTTTT. Translated, it gives CASSYRGGAPGELFF. Using reference TRBV7-2 and TRBJ2-2 for the parts outside the CDR3, the full variable domain is GAGVSQSPSNKVTEKGKDVELRCDPISGHTALYWYRQSLGQGLEFLIYFQGNSAPDKSGLPSDRFSAERTGGSVSTLTIQRTQQEDSAVYLCASSYRGGAPGELFFGEGSRLTVL.

V is TRBV5-1 and J is TRBJ2-5; the D gene is possibly TRBD1 (5 bases). V dropped 2 bases and J dropped 5 bases, with 13 bases sitting between them. Germline assignment: CDR1 SGHRS and CDR2 YFSETQ. The CDR3 has 14 amino acids. The CDR3 DNA reads as TGCGCCAGCAGCTTTTCAGGGATCCTTGAGACCCAGTACTTC. This sequence encodes CASSFSGILETQYF.

The chain recombines TRBV5-4 with TRBJ1-6; D is perhaps TRBD1 (6 bases). The germline V gene has CDR1 SGHNT and CDR2 YYREEE (reference sequence). The CDR3 totals 15 residues. V gave up 3 bases and J gave up 9 bases, with 16 bases separating them. CDR3 nucleotides: TGTGCCAGCAGCTACCAGACAGGTCAGGGTTCACCCCTCCACTTT. Translated, it gives CASSYQTGQGSPLHF.

This chain uses TRBV6-1 with TRBJ2-6; either TRBD1 or TRBD2 may supply D (6 bases each). Germline-derived CDR1 and CDR2 are MNHNS and SASEGT. The CDR3 has 19 residues. Trimming removed 3 bases from V and 0 bases from J, with 18 bases in between. CDR3 in amino acids: CASSEVGGRAVSGANVLTF. The DNA for the CDR3 is TGTGCCAGCAGTGAGGTTGGGGGGCGCGCGGTCTCTGGGGCCAACGTCCTGACTTTC.

This rearrangement joins TRBV30 to TRBJ2-4; D is possibly TRBD1 or TRBD2 (5 bases each). Trimming cost V 4 bases and J 3 bases, with 7 bases left between them. Germline V CDR1 and CDR2: GTSNPN, SVGIG (reference sequence). The CDR3 totals 12 residues. In DNA form, the CDR3 reads TGTGCCTGGACTGGGGGCAAAAACATTCAGTACTTC. This translates into CAWTGGKNIQYF.

The rearrangement joins TRBV6-5 to TRBJ2-7; possibly TRBD2 for D (7 bases). In germline, CDR1 is MNHEY, CDR2 SVGAGI. V lost 2 bases to trimming and J lost 2 bases, with 13 bases between them. The CDR3 runs 15 residues. DNA of the CDR3: TGTGCCAGCAGTTACCTAGGGGGGGGCACCTACGAGCAGTACTTC. Amino acids: CASSYLGGGTYEQYF.

The chain uses TRBV19 and TRBJ1-4, with D possibly being TRBD1 (5 bases). Trimming stripped 6 bases from V and 2 bases from J, with 16 bases between. The germline CDR1 and CDR2 sequences are LNHDA and SQIVND (reference sequence). The CDR3 length is 16 residues. CDR3 region: CASRRGTERTNEKLFF. CDR3 nucleotides: TGTGCCAGTAGGCGAGGGACCGAGAGGACTAATGAAAAACTGTTTTTT.

This chain connects TRBV7-9 to TRBJ1-6; D not certain. The V end lost 5 bases, the J end lost 8 bases, and 19 bases lay between the germline ends. The CDR3 consists of 16 residues. Germline lookup yields CDR1 SEHNR and CDR2 FQNEAQ (reference sequence). The CDR3 DNA reads TGTGCCAGCAGCGTCCGGGCTCTCACCTGGGATTCACCCCTCCACTTT. Translating gives CASSVRALTWDSPLHF. The whole variable domain, remainder taken from reference TRBV7-9 and TRBJ1-6, is DTGVSQNPRHKITKRGQNVTFRCDPISEHNRLYWYRQTLGQGPEFLTYFQNEAQLEKSRLLSDRFSAERPKGSFSTLEIQRTEQGDSAMYLCASSVRALTWDSPLHFGNGTRLTVT.